This TCR beta chain was sequenced in a study of shared clonotypes between healthy human individuals. Several immunoSEQ plates received, in even portions, the genomic DNA of each subset. Sequencing was performed with immunoSEQ multiplex PCR; in TCRdb, only in-frame clones are kept and a portion is missing. Of about 480,000 clones listed, 79% are singletons. Healthy HIV-negative adults without recent acute infections or vaccinations served as donors. Caucasian adults living in Nashville, Tennessee, provided all samples. This TCR was recovered from a woman in her 40s in good health. Some clones in this sample may be carry-over from other donors' samples. Sequenced: PBMCs.

CDR3 sequence reads: CASSSVGGYTF. The CDR3 nucleotides read TGTGCCAGCAGTTCCGTCGGGGGCTACACCTTC. The chain couples TRBV6-1 to TRBJ1-2; D remains ambiguous. Trimming removed 5 bases at V and 8 bases at J, with 9 bases between. CDR1 and CDR2 (germline): MNHNS, SASEGT. The length of the CDR3 is 11 residues.